This entry lists 21 T cell receptor beta chains sequenced from one sample in a study of CD8 T cells in ankylosing spondylitis. TCRdb reprocessed the 5' RACE reads via MiXCR and lists one record per CDR3 protein. The sample yields about 130,000 distinct CDR3 sequences, 9.3% seen once. The material sequenced was blood, either unsorted or a sorted T cell fraction (not recorded which). The receptors derive from a male donor with ankylosing spondylitis or in good health (not recorded which).

The J gene is TRBJ1-6, the V gene TRBV12-3 or TRBV12-4; D gene uncertain. The CDR3 loop spans 14 amino acids. V lost 6 bases, J lost 8 bases, and 14 bases lay in between. DNA of the CDR3: TGTGCCAGCAGGTTCTGGGGTAGAGATTCACCCCTCCACTTT. Amino acid sequence: CASRFWGRDSPLHF.

This clonotype was counted ten times or more. This chain joins TRBV5-1 and TRBJ2-1; the D is unclear. Germline V gives CDR1 SGHRS, CDR2 YFSETQ. The CDR3 runs 12 residues. Between the trimmed V and J ends, which lost 0 bases and 5 bases, there was a span of 3 bases. CDR3 nucleotides: TGCGCCAGCAGCTTGGTGGACAATGAGCAGTTCTTC. It translates to CASSLVDNEQFF.

This clonotype showed up many times. This chain connects TRBV29-1 to TRBJ1-5, with D possibly being TRBD1 (6 bases). V dropped 6 bases and J dropped 4 bases, with 13 bases sitting between them. Germline V lookup: CDR1 SQVTM, CDR2 ANQGSEA. This CDR3 has 13 amino acids. DNA of the CDR3: TGCAGCGTGGGCCAGGGGCGAAATCAGCCCCAGCATTTT. Protein sequence: CSVGQGRNQPQHF.

This clonotype has a count of ten or more. J is TRBJ2-7 and V is TRBV29-1, with 8 bases identical to TRBD2. The CDR3 runs to 13 residues. Germline V gene sequence: CDR1 SQVTM, CDR2 ANQGSEA. With 4 bases clipped from V and 1 base from J, the junction kept 3 bases outside the gene matches. CDR3 protein: CSVGAGGSYEQYF. The CDR3 DNA is TGCAGCGTTGGGGCGGGAGGATCCTACGAGCAGTACTTC.

This clonotype was picked up many times. The V and J genes are TRBV20-1 and TRBJ2-7, with TRBD2 identical over 15 bases. The trim removed 1 base at V and 6 bases at J, leaving 10 bases unmatched. CDR3 length equals 17 residues. The germline V gene has CDR1 DFQATT and CDR2 SNEGSKA (reference sequence). The CDR3 nucleotides read TGCAGTGCTAGAGGGACTAGCGGGAGGGCCTTGGTAGTCGAGCAGTACTTC. Protein sequence: CSARGTSGRALVVEQYF.

This clonotype has at least ten counts. The J gene is TRBJ2-1, the V gene TRBV20-1; 9 bases are shared with TRBD2. This CDR3 is built from 14 residues. V shed 2 bases, J shed 8 bases, and the junction held 7 bases outside the gene matches. Germline V gene lookup returns CDR1 DFQATT and CDR2 SNEGSKA (reference sequence). CDR3 residues: CSARLSGRRDEQFF. Written as DNA, the CDR3 is TGCAGTGCTAGACTAAGCGGGAGGCGCGATGAGCAGTTCTTC.

This clonotype came up a few times. The chain couples TRBV7-2 to TRBJ2-7; tentatively, D is TRBD2 (6 bases). Germline CDR1 is SGHTA and CDR2 is FQGNSA. With 1 base removed from V and 2 bases from J, the gap between germline ends came to 15 bases. This CDR3 region has 16 residues. CDR3: CASSLVGGVRTYEQYF. DNA for the CDR3: TGTGCCAGCAGCTTAGTAGGCGGGGTCAGAACCTACGAGCAGTACTTC.

This clonotype has more than one count but fewer than ten. The chain is built from TRBV6-1 and TRBJ1-1, with a weak D call TRBD1 (6 bases). The CDR3 covers 13 residues. Germline V gene sequence: CDR1 MNHNS, CDR2 SASEGT. V was clipped by 8 bases and J by 0 bases, with 10 bases between them. The CDR3 region has the DNA TGTGCCAGCGAAAGACAGGTGAACACTGAAGCTTTCTTT. Its protein is CASERQVNTEAFF.

This clonotype was observed many times. V gene TRBV7-2 combines with J gene TRBJ2-7; 7 nucleotides match TRBD1. The CDR3 runs to 15 residues. J lost 0 bases, V lost 2 bases, and 4 bases had no gene match. Per the germline V gene, CDR1 is SGHTA and CDR2 is FQGNSA. CDR3 coding DNA: TGTGCCAGCAGCTTATCTACAGGGGTCTCCTACGAGCAGTACTTC. Translating gives CASSLSTGVSYEQYF.

The rearrangement links TRBV6-2 or TRBV6-3 to TRBJ1-2; a possible D gene is TRBD1 (6 bases). The V gene lost 6 bases and the J gene lost 4 bases, with 12 bases spanning the gap. There are 13 residues in the CDR3. Germline CDR1 reads MNHEY; CDR2 reads SVGEGT. CDR3 sequence: CASSSQGLYGYTF. DNA for the CDR3: TGTGCCAGCAGCTCGCAGGGGCTCTATGGCTACACCTTC.

This clonotype was seen repeatedly, ten times or more. CDR3 sequence: CASSFPNSYEQYF. CDR3 sequence (DNA): TGTGCCAGCAGCTTCCCAAACAGCTACGAGCAGTACTTC. The V gene is TRBV7-2, the J gene TRBJ2-7; D remains ambiguous. CDR1 SGHTA and CDR2 FQGNSA come from the germline V gene. The CDR3 length is 13 residues. Trimming stripped 3 bases from V and 3 bases from J, with 9 bases between.

This clonotype was detected many times. V is TRBV5-1 and J is TRBJ2-7; D gene unclear. The germline gives CDR1 SGHRS, CDR2 YFSETQ. Trimming took 0 bases from V and 5 from J, leaving 9 bases between them. The length of the CDR3 is 13 residues. The CDR3, as DNA: TGCGCCAGCAGCTTGGCCAGGCATGACGAGCAGTACTTC. It codes for CASSLARHDEQYF. The variable domain in full, with the rest retrieved from reference TRBV5-1 and TRBJ2-7, is KAGVTQTPRYLIKTRGQQVTLSCSPISGHRSVSWYQQTPGQGLQFLFEYFSETQRNKGNFPGRFSGRQFSNSRSEMNVSTLELGDSALYLCASSLARHDEQYFGPGTRLTVT.

This chain links TRBV28 with TRBJ2-1; TRBD2 matches 10 bases. The V segment lost 5 bases and the J segment 3 bases; nucleotides outside the gene matches: 10. This CDR3 has 17 residues. CDR1 is MDHEN, CDR2 SYDVKM, per germline. CDR3 bases: TGTGCCAGCAGTGGGACTAGCGCGGAGATGTACTACAATGAGCAGTTCTTC. Encoded protein: CASSGTSAEMYYNEQFF.

This clonotype has more than one count but fewer than ten. Written as DNA, the CDR3 is TGTGCCAGCAGCTTAAGGCCAGCGGAGAACCCCTACGAGCAGTACTTC. Translated: CASSLRPAENPYEQYF. The chain recombines TRBV7-9 with TRBJ2-7; a possible D gene is TRBD2 (5 bases). This CDR3 contains 16 residues. With 2 bases removed from V and 2 bases from J, the gap between germline ends came to 16 bases. Per the germline V gene, CDR1 is SEHNR and CDR2 is FQNEAQ (reference sequence).

Only a few counts were recorded for this clonotype. This chain connects TRBV10-3 to TRBJ1-5; a possible D gene is TRBD1 (6 bases). The CDR3 consists of 16 residues. Trimming removed 2 bases at V and 4 bases at J, with 15 bases between. CDR1 ENHRY and CDR2 SYGVKD come from the germline V gene. This chain's CDR3 is CAISETQGGANQPQHF. The CDR3 coding sequence is TGTGCCATCAGTGAGACTCAAGGGGGGGCAAATCAGCCCCAGCATTTT.

At least ten counts were recorded for this clonotype. This chain joins TRBV20-1 and TRBJ2-5; 7 nucleotides match TRBD2. V trimming: 0 bases; J trimming: 5 bases; junction bases outside the gene matches: 12. Germline V gene lookup returns CDR1 DFQATT and CDR2 SNEGSKA (reference sequence). The CDR3 runs to 16 residues. CDR3 residues: CSARDRGGLTRETQYF. The DNA for the CDR3 is TGCAGTGCTAGAGATCGCGGGGGATTAACTCGGGAGACCCAGTACTTC.

This clonotype was detected many times. The rearrangement joins TRBV5-1 to TRBJ2-3; maybe TRBD2 (5 bases). CDR1 is SGHRS and CDR2 is YFSETQ in the germline V gene. Trimming pared 2 bases from V and 1 base from J, leaving 11 bases between. The length of the CDR3 is 15 residues. The CDR3 nucleotides read TGCGCCAGCAGCTTCCGGGAACCTCGCACAGATACGCAGTATTTT. Residues: CASSFREPRTDTQYF. Looking up the rest from reference TRBV5-1 and TRBJ2-3 gives the full variable domain: KAGVTQTPRYLIKTRGQQVTLSCSPISGHRSVSWYQQTPGQGLQFLFEYFSETQRNKGNFPGRFSGRQFSNSRSEMNVSTLELGDSALYLCASSFREPRTDTQYFGPGTRLTVL.

This clonotype has ten or more counts. This chain uses TRBV4-3 with TRBJ2-3; D remains unclear. The germline V gene encodes CDR1 LGHNA and CDR2 YSLEER. V was shortened by 0 bases and J by 1 base, with 5 bases between the two germline ends. The CDR3 covers 14 residues. The CDR3 is CASSQDRGTDTQYF. The CDR3 nucleotides read TGCGCCAGCAGCCAAGATCGGGGCACAGATACGCAGTATTTT.

This clonotype has a count of ten or more. This chain connects TRBV10-3 to TRBJ2-3, with D perhaps given as TRBD1 or TRBD2 (6 bases each). Germline CDR1 ENHRY, CDR2 SYGVKD. The CDR3 totals 15 residues. The V and J ends lost 3 bases and 4 bases respectively, with 14 bases between them. In DNA form, the CDR3 reads TGTGCCATCAGTGATGTCCAACGGGGGCCAGATACGCAGTATTTT. Residues: CAISDVQRGPDTQYF.

This clonotype has more than one count but fewer than ten. The J gene is TRBJ2-4, the V gene TRBV18; unclear D gene. Trimming removed 3 bases from V and 14 bases from J, with 11 bases in between. The germline V gene has CDR1 KGHSH and CDR2 LQKENI. This CDR3 spans 11 amino acids. The CDR3 DNA sequence: TGTGCCAGCTCACCGCCCGGGCGAAAGTACTTC. Its translation: CASSPPGRKYF.

This clonotype was detected many times. The chain has TRBV28 and TRBJ1-2; 7 nucleotides line up with TRBD1. V dropped 5 bases and J dropped 2; count of bases not matched to a gene: 8. The germline gives CDR1 MDHEN, CDR2 SYDVKM. The CDR3 is 15 residues long. Written as DNA, the CDR3 is TGTGCCAGCAGTCTCTACAGGGGCACCAACTATGGCTACACCTTC. Encoded protein: CASSLYRGTNYGYTF.